A single sample gave rise to the 22 T cell receptor beta chains below, sequenced in a study of shared clonotypes between healthy human individuals. Here immunoSEQ multiplex PCR was the method, and the copy in TCRdb shows in-frame clones only, minus some. Here the sample spans approximately 2.5 million clones, about 92% being singletons. Source material: naive CD4+ T cells sorted from blood. As for subset: CD45RA+ positively selected. These TCRs come from a man between 18 and 29 years old in good health.

The chain carries TRBV5-4 and TRBJ1-1; no clear D gene. V lost 2 bases to trimming and J lost 5 bases, with 13 bases between them. This CDR3 has 14 residues. Germline loops: CDR1 SGHNT, CDR2 YYREEE (reference sequence). The CDR3 is CASSFSSGRTEAFF. DNA of the CDR3: TGTGCCAGCAGCTTCAGCAGTGGAAGGACTGAAGCTTTCTTT.

The chain recombines TRBV18 with TRBJ1-4, with a weak D call TRBD1 (6 bases). The CDR3 covers 18 residues. In germline, CDR1 is KGHSH, CDR2 LQKENI. Trimming pared 0 bases from V and 3 bases from J, leaving 17 bases between. The CDR3 nucleotides read TGTGCCAGCTCACCACCGGTCGGGGGGCCGCAGTCTAATGAAAAACTGTTTTTT. Amino acids: CASSPPVGGPQSNEKLFF.

V and J are TRBV6-1 and TRBJ1-5, with TRBD1 matching 8 bases. Trimming at V came to 5 bases and at J to 10 bases, leaving 4 bases not matched to a gene. CDR1 and CDR2 (germline): MNHNS, SASEGT. The length of the CDR3 is 12 residues. The CDR3 coding sequence is TGTGCCAGCAGTAGACAGGGGTACCCCCAGCATTTT. Amino acids: CASSRQGYPQHF.

This clone was detected once. V usage is TRBV5-4 and J usage is TRBJ2-7; D is ambiguous. Germline V CDR1 and CDR2: SGHNT, YYREEE (reference sequence). V lost 3 bases, J lost 1 base, and 11 bases lay in between. This CDR3 spans 14 amino acids. CDR3 sequence: CASSSGPGSYEQYF. The CDR3 region has the DNA TGTGCCAGCAGCTCAGGACCCGGTTCCTACGAGCAGTACTTC.

Turning to this clone: Other nucleotide sequences in the sample specify the same CDR3. The chain carries TRBV18 and TRBJ2-5; D remains ambiguous. This CDR3 contains 14 residues. V lost 0 bases to trimming and J lost 4 bases, with 9 bases between them. From germline, CDR1 is KGHSH and CDR2 LQKENI. For the CDR3, the DNA is TGTGCCAGCTCACCACCGAGTCGGGCAGAGACCCAGTACTTC. Residues: CASSPPSRAETQYF.

The gene calls are TRBV6-6 and TRBJ2-3; a weak D match, TRBD1 (6 bases). The CDR3 extends over 15 amino acids. V was clipped by 4 bases and J by 3 bases, with 14 bases between them. Germline V gene lookup returns CDR1 MNHNY and CDR2 SVGAGI (reference sequence). The CDR3 coding sequence is TGTGCCAGCAGTTTGACAGGTTGGGTTACAGATACGCAGTATTTT. It is translated as CASSLTGWVTDTQYF.

The CDR3 sequence: CASSLTGGTSPLHF. CDR3 DNA: TGTGCCAGCAGTCTCACAGGGGGTACTTCACCCCTCCACTTT. The rearrangement links TRBV28 to TRBJ1-6; 8 bases are shared with TRBD1. CDR1 MDHEN and CDR2 SYDVKM come from the germline V gene. The CDR3 spans 14 residues. V lost 5 bases, J lost 9 bases, and 6 bases stayed unmatched.

The rearrangement uses TRBV4-1 and TRBJ2-3, with D uncertain. CDR1 MGHRA and CDR2 YSYEKL come from the germline V gene. V was cut by 1 base and J by 2 bases, with 7 bases left in between. This CDR3 contains 14 residues. The CDR3 nucleotides are TGCGCCAGCAGCCAAGGGACGCTCACAGATACGCAGTATTTT. Protein: CASSQGTLTDTQYF.

This rearrangement joins TRBV5-6 to TRBJ1-1; the D gene is possibly TRBD1 (5 bases). Trimming stripped 4 bases from V and 4 bases from J, with 17 bases between. The germline gives CDR1 SGHDT, CDR2 YYEEEE. CDR3 size: 15 residues. This CDR3 is CASSPNYGGATEAFF. The CDR3 DNA is TGTGCCAGCAGCCCCAACTACGGGGGAGCCACTGAAGCTTTCTTT.

The rearrangement links TRBV18 to TRBJ2-2; tentative D call: TRBD1 (5 bases). The CDR3 is 16 amino acids. CDR1 and CDR2 from the germline V gene are KGHSH and LQKENI. Between the trimmed V and J ends, which lost 1 base and 1 base, there was a span of 10 bases. The CDR3 DNA reads as TGTGCCAGCTCACCACAGCAGGGTCTGAACACCGGGGAGCTGTTTTTT. Its translation: CASSPQQGLNTGELFF.

V is TRBV7-2 and J is TRBJ2-2, with a weak D call TRBD2 (5 bases). The CDR3 spans 15 residues. V gave up 6 bases and J gave up 8 bases, with 19 bases separating them. CDR1 is SGHTA, CDR2 FQGNSA, per germline. The CDR3 nucleotides read TGTGCCAGCAGAAGCTTGGCGGGCGCCTCGGGGGAGCTGTTTTTT. Encoded protein: CASRSLAGASGELFF.

In regard to this clone: The sample carries other DNA sequences with the same CDR3. The chain couples TRBV7-2 to TRBJ2-7; 7 bases fit TRBD1. Germline V gene lookup returns CDR1 SGHTA and CDR2 FQGNSA. V lost 5 bases to trimming and J lost 0 bases; unmatched junction nucleotides: 4. The CDR3 consists of 14 residues. In DNA, the CDR3 is TGTGCCAGCAGCCTACGGGACAGCTCCTACGAGCAGTACTTC. It yields the protein CASSLRDSSYEQYF.

As concerns this clone: Additional DNA sequences in this sample encode the identical CDR3. The chain uses TRBV5-1 and TRBJ2-6; maybe TRBD1 (5 bases). V was pared by 0 bases and J by 2 bases, with 9 bases between. Germline CDR1 and CDR2: SGHRS and YFSETQ. CDR3 length equals 16 residues. CDR3 region: CASSLDGATGANVLTF. The CDR3 DNA reads TGCGCCAGCAGCTTGGATGGGGCAACTGGGGCCAACGTCCTGACTTTC.

The chain is built from TRBV29-1 and TRBJ2-5; 12 nucleotides align to TRBD1. The V and J ends lost 4 bases and 5 bases, in that order; junction bases with no gene match: 5. The CDR3 loop spans 14 amino acids. Germline V CDR1 and CDR2: SQVTM, ANQGSEA. The CDR3 nucleotides are TGCAGCGTTGGGGGACAGGGGGCAAGTGAGACCCAGTACTTC. Amino acid sequence: CSVGGQGASETQYF.

Comments on this clone: Other DNA sequences in this specimen translate into the identical CDR3. The V call is TRBV11-2, the J call TRBJ1-1; 8 bases fit TRBD1. CDR1 and CDR2 (germline): SGHAT, FQNNGV. J was trimmed by 1 base and V by 5 bases; bases with no gene match: 3. The CDR3 runs to 14 residues. The CDR3 DNA reads as TGTGCCAGCAGCAAAACAGGGGGGAACACTGAAGCTTTCTTT. It specifies CASSKTGGNTEAFF.

With respect to this clone: Other DNA variants within this sample encode the same CDR3. V and J are TRBV18 and TRBJ1-6; TRBD1 matches 7 bases. Germline V gene data show CDR1 as KGHSH and CDR2 as LQKENI. J lost 3 bases, V lost 3 bases, and 2 bases had no gene match. CDR3 length equals 15 residues. The CDR3 coding sequence is TGTGCCAGCTCACCTGGGACAGACTATAATTCACCCCTCCACTTT. Its protein is CASSPGTDYNSPLHF.

The chain employs TRBV5-4 and TRBJ2-7; D is tentatively TRBD1 or TRBD2 (6 bases each). The V end lost 0 bases, the J end lost 6 bases, and 16 bases lay between the germline ends. This CDR3 is built from 15 residues. The germline V gene has CDR1 SGHNT and CDR2 YYREEE (reference sequence). The CDR3 sequence: CASSLVTKGGREQYF. CDR3 bases: TGTGCCAGCAGCTTGGTGACAAAGGGGGGTCGCGAGCAGTACTTC. Variable domain in full (rest from reference TRBV5-4 and TRBJ2-7): ETGVTQSPTHLIKTRGQQVTLRCSSQSGHNTVSWYQQALGQGPQFIFQYYREEENGRGNFPPRFSGLQFPNYSSELNVNALELDDSALYLCASSLVTKGGREQYFGPGTRLTVT.

This chain links TRBV19 with TRBJ2-7, with 10 nucleotides matching TRBD2. V shed 5 bases and J 7 bases; nucleotides not matched to a gene: 11. This CDR3 is built from 15 residues. Germline-derived CDR1 and CDR2 are LNHDA and SQIVND (reference sequence). The CDR3 loop is CASSSKAGGAREQYF. CDR3 in DNA: TGTGCCAGTAGTTCAAAAGCGGGGGGGGCTCGGGAGCAGTACTTC.

The V and J genes are TRBV18 and TRBJ1-4, with 8 bases aligning to TRBD1. Germline V gene lookup returns CDR1 KGHSH and CDR2 LQKENI. V was pared by 5 bases and J by 7 bases, with 9 bases of the junction left unmatched. The CDR3 has 15 residues. CDR3 region: CASSSGQAPAEKLFF. The CDR3 DNA reads as TGTGCCAGCTCATCGGGACAGGCGCCGGCTGAAAAACTGTTTTTT.

This clone was observed a single time. The V gene is TRBV7-9, the J gene TRBJ2-2, with D perhaps TRBD1 (5 bases). This CDR3 is 16 amino acids long. Germline CDR1 and CDR2: SEHNR and FQNEAQ (reference sequence). Trimming removed 5 bases from V and 1 base from J, with 14 bases in between. The CDR3 region has the DNA TGTGCCAGCAGCCCACTTTTAGGACAGAACACCGGGGAGCTGTTTTTT. Translating it yields CASSPLLGQNTGELFF.

Only one count was recorded for this clone. J is TRBJ2-1 and V is TRBV6-5; no clear D. The CDR3 is made up of 10 amino acids. Trimming shortened V by 8 bases and J by 4 bases, and 3 bases separated the two germline ends. Germline V gene sequence: CDR1 MNHEY, CDR2 SVGAGI. The DNA of the CDR3 is TGTGCCAGCGGATACAATGAGCAGTTCTTC. This encodes CASGYNEQFF.

The rearrangement links TRBV6-6 to TRBJ2-3, with D perhaps assigned TRBD1 or TRBD2 (6 bases each). V dropped 0 bases and J dropped 3 bases, with 13 bases sitting between them. Germline V gives CDR1 MNHNY, CDR2 SVGAGI (reference sequence). This CDR3 is built from 16 residues. CDR3: CASSYSKGGPTDTQYF. The CDR3 DNA sequence: TGTGCCAGCAGTTACTCGAAAGGGGGGCCGACAGATACGCAGTATTTT.